A selection of T cell receptor beta chains follows, all from one sample in a study of CD8+CD57+ T cells in acquired aplastic anemia. In TCRdb, the reads were re-called with MiXCR into one record per CDR3 protein. The table lists around 140,000 distinct CDR3 sequences, more than 35% of them singletons. Sequencing input: sorted CD4+, CD8+, or CD8+CD57+ T cells (not recorded which) from PBMCs. The receptors come from a human donor in good health, serving as a control. Both conserved end residues are part of each CDR3. D genes are given only for firm matches. Expanded clones are given a class, and other clones once, few, many or no size at all.

d_call j_call clone_size v_call cdr3_nt cdr3_aa
- TRBJ2-3 many TRBV5-8 TGTGCCAGCAGCTTAACACCGGGGAAGTCAGATACGCAGTATTTT CASSLTPGKSDTQYF
- TRBJ2-1 many TRBV20-1 TGCAGTGTCGTATACAATGAGCAGTTCTTC CSVVYNEQFF
TRBD1 TRBJ1-6 - TRBV7-8 TGTGCCAGCAGCTTGACAGGGAGTACTTCACCCCTCCACTTT CASSLTGSTSPLHF
- TRBJ1-2 many TRBV6-2/TRBV6-3 TGTGCCAGCAGTTACTCATCCTTCCGAGCTAACTATGGCTACACCTTC CASSYSSFRANYGYTF
- TRBJ1-1 - TRBV6-5 TGTGCCAGCAGTTGGGAGGGGAACACTGAAGTTTTCTTT CASSWEGNTEVFF
TRBD1 TRBJ1-1 many TRBV20-1 TGCAGTGCTTTCTCTTCGCGGGGGACAGGGGGCGCGGGTACTGAAGCTTTCTTT CSAFSSRGTGGAGTEAFF
- TRBJ1-5 - TRBV19 TGTGCCAGTAGTAAAGGGGGAGGACTCCGGGGGGACCAGCATTTT CASSKGGGLRGDQHF
- TRBJ1-6 few TRBV5-1 TGCGCCAGCAGCTTCGACACGAGCTCCTATAATTCACCCCTCCACTTT CASSFDTSSYNSPLHF
- TRBJ1-1 few TRBV18 TGTGCCAGCTCACCACCGCGGGATAACACTGAAGCTTTCTTT CASSPPRDNTEAFF
TRBD1 TRBJ1-6 many TRBV28 TGTGCCAGCAGGACAGGGAATAATTCACCCCTCCACTTT CASRTGNNSPLHF
- TRBJ1-5 - TRBV15 TGTGCCACCAGCAGAGATCGAAGTGCAGGGAGCAATCAGCCCCAGCATTTT CATSRDRSAGSNQPQHF
- TRBJ2-5 - TRBV24-1 TGTGCCACCAGGCCTACTGGACAAGATCAAGAGACCCAGTACTTC CATRPTGQDQETQYF
TRBD1 TRBJ1-6 many TRBV18 TGTGCCAGCTCGAAGGGACAGACTAATTCACCCCTCCACTTT CASSKGQTNSPLHF
- TRBJ1-3 many TRBV20-1 TGCAGTGCTAGGGGGGGATCGGGAAACACCATATATTTT CSARGGSGNTIYF
- TRBJ1-1 - TRBV12-3/TRBV12-4 TGTGCCAGCGTCCAGGGGCACACTGAAGCTTTCTTT CASVQGHTEAFF
- TRBJ1-1 many TRBV6-1 TGTGCCAGCAGCGGATGGACAGCGAACACTGAAGCTTTCTTT CASSGWTANTEAFF
TRBD2 TRBJ2-1 - TRBV20-1 TGCAGTGCTAGAGGCGGGGGGGTTCACAATGAGCAGTTCTTC CSARGGGVHNEQFF
TRBD2 TRBJ2-5 many TRBV4-1 TGCGCCAGCAGCCAAGGACTAGCGGAGACCCAGTACTTC CASSQGLAETQYF
- TRBJ1-2 few TRBV2 TGTGCCACCGGGGGGACGAGCTATGGCTACACCTTC CATGGTSYGYTF
- TRBJ2-7 few TRBV24-1 TGTGCCACCAGTGACCTACGGAGCTCCTACGAGCAGTACTTC CATSDLRSSYEQYF
TRBD1 TRBJ2-7 - TRBV25-1 TGTGCCAGTAGGATCAGCCGGGACAGGGGAGGTTACGAGCAGTACTTC CASRISRDRGGYEQYF
- TRBJ1-2 many TRBV12-3/TRBV12-4 TGTGCCAGCAGAAAGGGGGGGAGTTATGGCTACACCTTC CASRKGGSYGYTF
- TRBJ2-1 many TRBV11-2 TGTGCCAGCAGCACCGGGACCACGGGTACCCCTAGCGATGAGCAGTTCTTC CASSTGTTGTPSDEQFF
- TRBJ2-7 - TRBV10-2 TGCGCCAGCAGTGGCCGAAGGGCTTGGGAGCAGTACTTC CASSGRRAWEQYF
TRBD2 TRBJ2-3 once TRBV6-2/TRBV6-3 TGTGCCAGCAGTTACTCAAGACTAGCGGGAGTGGTAGATACGCAGTATTTT CASSYSRLAGVVDTQYF
- TRBJ1-2 - TRBV15 TGTGCCACCAGCAGACTTACGGGCTATGGCTACACCTTC CATSRLTGYGYTF
- TRBJ1-2 - TRBV7-8 TGTGCCAGCAGAGTCGGTGGGGTAGGCGGCTACACCTTC CASRVGGVGGYTF
- TRBJ1-4 many TRBV29-1 TGCAGCGTTGAAGATCGGGGGGGCTTAGGGGAAAAACTGTTTTTT CSVEDRGGLGEKLFF
- TRBJ2-7 - TRBV19 TGTGCCAGTAGTATAAAAGGGGACTACGAGCAGTACTTC CASSIKGDYEQYF
- TRBJ1-1 few TRBV6-1 TGTGCCAGCAGTGAAATTACGGGAAACACTGAAGCTTTCTTT CASSEITGNTEAFF
TRBD1 TRBJ1-5 - TRBV5-4 TGCGCCAGCAGCACGGACAGGGGGCGAGGACAGCCCCAGCATTTT CASSTDRGRGQPQHF
- TRBJ2-7 - TRBV10-3 TGTGCCATCCAACCGGCGGGGCACTCCTACGAGCAGTACTTC CAIQPAGHSYEQYF
TRBD2 TRBJ2-2 - TRBV6-1 TGTGCCAGCAGTGAAACGCTAGCGGGGGGGCGAACCGGGGAGCTGTTTTTT CASSETLAGGRTGELFF
- TRBJ1-5 many TRBV28 TGTGCCAGCAGGAAATCAGGGCAGTCTGTTCCCCAGCATTTT CASRKSGQSVPQHF
- TRBJ2-7 - TRBV4-3 TGCGCCAGCAGCCGCTCCACAGACTCGAGCTCCTACGAGCAGTACTTC CASSRSTDSSSYEQYF
TRBD1 TRBJ2-7 - TRBV20-1 TGCAGTGCTGAAGACAGGGGAACCTACGAGCAGTACTTC CSAEDRGTYEQYF
- TRBJ1-6 - TRBV9 TGTGCCAGCAGCGTATACCCGAAGACGGATTCACCCCTCCACTTT CASSVYPKTDSPLHF
TRBD2 TRBJ2-5 - TRBV20-1 TGCAGTGCTAGAACGGCTAGCGGGAGAGGGGTAGAGACCCAGTACTTC CSARTASGRGVETQYF
- TRBJ1-2 - TRBV4-1 TGCGCCAGCAGCCAAGATGGAGCAGGAGCTAACTATGGCTACACCTTC CASSQDGAGANYGYTF
- TRBJ2-7 - TRBV7-2 TGTGCCACGAGAGGGGATACCTACGAGCAGTACTTC CATRGDTYEQYF